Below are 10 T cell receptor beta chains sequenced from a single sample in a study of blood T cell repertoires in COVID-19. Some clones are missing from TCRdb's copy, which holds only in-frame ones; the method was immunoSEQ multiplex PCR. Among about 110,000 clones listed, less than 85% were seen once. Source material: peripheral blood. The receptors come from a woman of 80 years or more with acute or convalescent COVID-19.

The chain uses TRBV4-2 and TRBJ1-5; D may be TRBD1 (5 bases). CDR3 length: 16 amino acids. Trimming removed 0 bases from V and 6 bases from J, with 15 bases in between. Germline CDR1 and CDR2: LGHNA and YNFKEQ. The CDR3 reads CASSQDDSGVGQPQHF. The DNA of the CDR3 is TGTGCCAGCAGCCAAGACGATTCGGGGGTTGGTCAGCCCCAGCATTTT.

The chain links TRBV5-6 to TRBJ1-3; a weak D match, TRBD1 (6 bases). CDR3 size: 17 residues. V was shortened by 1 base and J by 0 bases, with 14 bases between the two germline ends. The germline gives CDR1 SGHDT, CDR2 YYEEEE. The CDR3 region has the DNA TGTGCCAGCAGCTTGTTATTGGGGGCTTCCTCTGGAAACACCATATATTTT. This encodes CASSLLLGASSGNTIYF.

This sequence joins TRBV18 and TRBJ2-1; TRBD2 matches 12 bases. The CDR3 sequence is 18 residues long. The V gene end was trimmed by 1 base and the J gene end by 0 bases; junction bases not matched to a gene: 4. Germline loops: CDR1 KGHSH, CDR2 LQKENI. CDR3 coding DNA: TGTGCCAGCTCACCACGCCTAGCGGGGGGGTTCTCCTACAATGAGCAGTTCTTC. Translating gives CASSPRLAGGFSYNEQFF.

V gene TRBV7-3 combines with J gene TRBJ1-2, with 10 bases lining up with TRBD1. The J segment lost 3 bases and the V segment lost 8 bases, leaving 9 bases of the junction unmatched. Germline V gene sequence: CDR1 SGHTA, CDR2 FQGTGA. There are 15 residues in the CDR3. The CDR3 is CASFLSGQGDYGYTF. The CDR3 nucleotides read TGTGCCAGCTTTCTTAGTGGACAGGGGGACTATGGCTACACCTTC.

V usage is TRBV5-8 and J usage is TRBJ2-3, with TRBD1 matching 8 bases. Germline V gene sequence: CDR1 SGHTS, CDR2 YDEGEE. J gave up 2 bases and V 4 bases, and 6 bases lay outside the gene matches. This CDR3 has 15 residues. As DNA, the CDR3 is TGTGCCAGCAGCAGAGGGACAGGAGACACAGATACGCAGTATTTT. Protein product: CASSRGTGDTDTQYF.

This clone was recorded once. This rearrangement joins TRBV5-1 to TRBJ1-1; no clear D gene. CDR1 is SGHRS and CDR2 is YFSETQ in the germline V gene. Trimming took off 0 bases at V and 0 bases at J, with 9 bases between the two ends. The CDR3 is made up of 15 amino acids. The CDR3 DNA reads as TGCGCCAGCAGCTTGGCCGGGGTTTTGAACACTGAAGCTTTCTTT. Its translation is CASSLAGVLNTEAFF.

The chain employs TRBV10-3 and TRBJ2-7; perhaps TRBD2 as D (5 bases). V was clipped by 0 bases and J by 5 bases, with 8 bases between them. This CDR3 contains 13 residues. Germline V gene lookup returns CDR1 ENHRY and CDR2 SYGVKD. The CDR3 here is CAISESDWNEQYF. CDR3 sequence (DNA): TGTGCCATCAGTGAGTCGGACTGGAACGAGCAGTACTTC.

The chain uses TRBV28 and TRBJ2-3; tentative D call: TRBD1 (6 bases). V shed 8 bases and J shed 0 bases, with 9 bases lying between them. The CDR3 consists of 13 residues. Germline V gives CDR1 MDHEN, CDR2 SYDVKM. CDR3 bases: TGTGCCAGCGGCAGGGGAAGCACAGATACGCAGTATTTT. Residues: CASGRGSTDTQYF. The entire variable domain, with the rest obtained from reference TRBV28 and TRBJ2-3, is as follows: DVKVTQSSRYLVKRTGEKVFLECVQDMDHENMFWYRQDPGLGLRLIYFSYDVKMKEKGDIPEGYSVSREKKERFSLILESASTNQTSMYLCASGRGSTDTQYFGPGTRLTVL.

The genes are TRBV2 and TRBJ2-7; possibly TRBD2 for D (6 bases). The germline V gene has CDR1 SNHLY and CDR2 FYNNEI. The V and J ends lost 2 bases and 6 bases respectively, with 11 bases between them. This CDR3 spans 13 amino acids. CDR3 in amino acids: CASSEIGGSEQYF. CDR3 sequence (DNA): TGTGCCAGCAGTGAAATTGGGGGGAGCGAGCAGTACTTC.

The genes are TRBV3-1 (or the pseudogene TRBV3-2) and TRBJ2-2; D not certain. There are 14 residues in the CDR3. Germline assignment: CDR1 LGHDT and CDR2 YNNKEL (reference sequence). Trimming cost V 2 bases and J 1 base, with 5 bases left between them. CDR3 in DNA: TGTGCCAGCAGCCAATCCGTGAACACCGGGGAGCTGTTTTTT. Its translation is CASSQSVNTGELFF.